A selection of T cell receptor beta chains follows, all from one sample in a study of blood T cell repertoires in COVID-19. Sequencing was performed with immunoSEQ multiplex PCR; in TCRdb, only in-frame clones are kept and a portion is missing. Among 200,000 to 250,000 clones, roughly 81% were seen once, and the ten largest hold around 0.97%. The sequencing input was peripheral blood. Every receptor here comes from a man aged 40-55 years with acute or convalescent COVID-19. The CDR3 runs from the conserved cysteine through the conserved F or W.

J | V | CDR3
TRBJ2-7 | TRBV10-3 | CAISDSSRSYEQYF
TRBJ2-1 | TRBV19 | CASSQNYNEQFF
TRBJ2-1 | TRBV2 | CASSISFNEQFF
TRBJ1-5 | TRBV6-1 | CASSEPTGIGNQPQHF
TRBJ1-2 | TRBV16 | CASSQSAVNYGYTF
TRBJ1-5 | TRBV12-3/TRBV12-4 | CASGAPQHF
TRBJ2-3 | TRBV5-4 | CASSHKGQGVLDTQYF
TRBJ1-2 | TRBV10-3 | CAITSTSNYGYTF
TRBJ2-7 | TRBV7-9 | CASSLTDRGSDF
TRBJ1-2 | TRBV19 | CASSDRGNYGYTF
TRBJ1-3 | TRBV9 | CASSVDPGQGTIPIYF
TRBJ1-3 | TRBV7-9 | CASSAATGLGNTIYF
TRBJ2-1 | TRBV5-1 | CASSFVAGGYNEQFF
TRBJ1-1 | TRBV10-3 | CAISDLEGEAFF
TRBJ2-3 | TRBV11-3 | CASSLTGTKGADTQYF
TRBJ1-2 | TRBV29-1 | CSAGDRGREGYTF
TRBJ1-2 | TRBV6-2/TRBV6-3 | CASSLTPNYGYTF
TRBJ1-1 | TRBV27 | CASSLGGRVTEAFF
TRBJ2-2 | TRBV7-2 | CASSSGGASTGELFF
TRBJ2-5 | TRBV18 | CASSLLLETQYF
TRBJ2-7 | TRBV5-1 | CASSLEGTGTYEQYF
TRBJ2-2 | TRBV7-2 | CASSPQPGNSRTGELFF
TRBJ2-7 | TRBV7-8 | CASSFIQTGTYEQYF
TRBJ2-7 | TRBV19 | CASSIVGQGEQYF
TRBJ1-1 | TRBV10-3 | CAISSTGGMNTEAFF
TRBJ1-2 | TRBV28 | CASYPVGQGFNYGYTF
TRBJ1-6 | TRBV2 | CASSPQGVYNSPLHF
TRBJ2-7 | TRBV7-9 | CASSPYGNSRMGVSGEQYF
TRBJ2-1 | TRBV27 | CASGQQGPSYNEQFF
TRBJ1-1 | TRBV7-3 | CASSSTGGNTEAFF
TRBJ2-3 | TRBV9 | CASSVFGLSGPDTQYF
TRBJ1-5 | TRBV7-9 | CASSFTGNQPQHF
TRBJ1-1 | TRBV3-1/TRBV3-2 | CASSPEGDTEAFF
TRBJ1-5 | TRBV7-2 | CASSLDRGYQPQHF
TRBJ2-3 | TRBV28 | CASSWGSESTDTQYF
TRBJ2-6 | TRBV6-2/TRBV6-3 | CASSYHSSGANVLTF
TRBJ2-1 | TRBV14 | CASSQGTSSYNEQFF
TRBJ2-1 | TRBV6-5 | CASRITSGGYNEQFF
TRBJ2-1 | TRBV6-6 | CASSHAGLIGQFF
TRBJ2-5 | TRBV3-1/TRBV3-2 | CASSQLGSGGVRQETQYF